The 24 T cell receptor beta chains reported below all come from one sample, sequenced in a study of blood T cell repertoires in COVID-19. Sequencing was performed with immunoSEQ multiplex PCR; in TCRdb, only in-frame clones are kept and a portion is missing. Found here are 85,000 to 95,000 clones, approximately 80% of them singletons; the top ten hold approximately 6.8%. Sequencing used peripheral blood. The receptors were sampled from a man between 65 and 85 years old with acute or convalescent COVID-19.

This chain connects TRBV15 to TRBJ1-1; maybe TRBD1 (6 bases). Germline V CDR1 and CDR2: LNHNV, YYDKDF (reference sequence). Trimming took 4 bases from V and 1 from J, leaving 10 bases between them. The CDR3 contains 14 residues. CDR3 nucleotides: TGTGCCACCAGCACTGGGGGCGGGAACACTGAAGCTTTCTTT. This encodes CATSTGGGNTEAFF. Using reference TRBV15 and TRBJ1-1 for the parts outside the CDR3, the full variable domain is DAMVIQNPRYQVTQFGKPVTLSCSQTLNHNVMYWYQQKSSQAPKLLFHYYDKDFNNEADTPDNFQSRRPNTSFCFLDIRSPGLGDTAMYLCATSTGGGNTEAFFGQGTRLTVV.

A few counts support this clone. This sequence joins TRBV3-1 (or the pseudogene TRBV3-2) and TRBJ1-6; 9 bases are shared with TRBD1. V trimming: 2 bases; J trimming: 7 bases; junction bases outside the gene matches: 3. The CDR3 loop spans 15 amino acids. Germline CDR1 LGHDT, CDR2 YNNKEL (reference sequence). CDR3: CASSQSGTGNSPLHF. DNA for the CDR3: TGTGCCAGCAGCCAATCTGGGACAGGGAATTCACCCCTCCACTTT.

The gene calls are TRBV28 and TRBJ2-5, with D possibly TRBD2 on 5 matching bases. Germline-derived CDR1 and CDR2 are MDHEN and SYDVKM. V lost 5 bases and J lost 1, with 14 bases in between. The length of the CDR3 is 15 residues. CDR3 amino acids: CASSLGSAGQETQYF. DNA for the CDR3: TGTGCCAGCAGTCTCGGATCGGCGGGCCAAGAGACCCAGTACTTC.

This sequence joins TRBV5-1 and TRBJ2-5; D might be TRBD1 (5 bases). Germline CDR1 is SGHRS and CDR2 is YFSETQ. V shed 3 bases and J shed 4 bases, with 10 bases lying between them. The CDR3 has 13 residues. CDR3 DNA: TGCGCCAGCAGCTCTCAGGGTAGAGAGACCCAGTACTTC. Encoded protein: CASSSQGRETQYF.

This clone was detected once. V is TRBV28 and J is TRBJ2-5; TRBD1 matches 10 bases. The V segment lost 6 bases and the J segment 6 bases; nucleotides outside the gene matches: 10. CDR3 size: 15 residues. The germline V gene encodes CDR1 MDHEN and CDR2 SYDVKM. DNA for the CDR3: TGTGCCAGCAGGGGGGAAGACAGGGGGCAGAAGACCCAGTACTTC. It translates to CASRGEDRGQKTQYF.

The CDR3 DNA is TGCAGCGTTGAAGCCGGGGATGGCTACACCTTC. Its translation is CSVEAGDGYTF. The gene calls are TRBV29-1 and TRBJ1-2, with D uncertain. Per the germline V gene, CDR1 is SQVTM and CDR2 is ANQGSEA. CDR3 size: 11 residues. V shed 1 base and J shed 6 bases, with 6 bases lying between them.

V usage is TRBV18 and J usage is TRBJ1-5; 7 positions match TRBD1. Germline CDR1 is KGHSH and CDR2 is LQKENI. After removal of 1 base from V and 4 bases from J, the junction contained 1 base not matched to a gene. The CDR3 is made up of 14 amino acids. CDR3: CASSPQGANQPQHF. Here the CDR3 DNA reads TGTGCCAGCTCACCACAGGGGGCTAATCAGCCCCAGCATTTT.

This clone was recorded a few times. The chain combines TRBV28 with TRBJ1-3; the match to TRBD1 covers 7 bases. J was trimmed by 1 base and V by 2 bases; bases with no gene match: 2. This CDR3 spans 15 amino acids. Germline values: CDR1 MDHEN, CDR2 SYDVKM. CDR3 residues: CASSLRDSSGNTIYF. CDR3 DNA sequence: TGTGCCAGCAGTTTAAGGGACAGTTCTGGAAACACCATATATTTT.

The chain has TRBV3-1 (or the pseudogene TRBV3-2) and TRBJ1-5; 8 bases line up with TRBD1. Germline trimming cut 1 base from V and 7 bases from J; bases unmatched to any gene: 3. Germline V gene lookup returns CDR1 LGHDT and CDR2 YNNKEL (reference sequence). This CDR3 is built from 14 residues. Written as DNA, the CDR3 is TGTGCCAGCAGCCAAGCGACAGGGGAACAGCCCCAGCATTTT. It translates to CASSQATGEQPQHF.

The chain uses TRBV7-8 and TRBJ2-1; TRBD1 matches at 9 bases. Germline V gene sequence: CDR1 SGHVS, CDR2 FQNEAQ. CDR3 length: 15 residues. The J segment lost 0 bases and the V segment lost 7 bases, leaving 4 bases of the junction unmatched. This chain's CDR3 is CASTLTGGSYNEQFF. The CDR3 DNA reads TGTGCCAGCACCTTGACAGGGGGCTCCTACAATGAGCAGTTCTTC.

The CDR3: CASRGVTGGNTIYF. The CDR3 region has the DNA TGTGCCAGCAGAGGGGTGACTGGGGGAAACACCATATATTTT. The chain has TRBV28 and TRBJ1-3, with a weak D call TRBD1 (5 bases). CDR3 length: 14 amino acids. CDR1 and CDR2 (germline): MDHEN, SYDVKM. V gave up 6 bases and J gave up 4 bases, with 13 bases separating them.

This chain joins TRBV27 and TRBJ1-1; D gene uncertain. V lost 4 bases and J lost 0, with 12 bases in between. Germline loops: CDR1 MNHEY, CDR2 SMNVEV (reference sequence). CDR3 length equals 15 residues. CDR3 sequence (DNA): TGTGCCAGCAGTTCCGGACTTGGCATGAACACTGAAGCTTTCTTT. It is translated as CASSSGLGMNTEAFF.

The V and J genes are TRBV12-3 or TRBV12-4 and TRBJ2-2; D remains ambiguous. V was clipped by 10 bases and J by 1 base, with 10 bases between them. This CDR3 region has 13 residues. The CDR3 loop reads CATYSQNTGELFF. The CDR3 DNA reads TGTGCCACCTACTCTCAGAACACCGGGGAGCTGTTTTTT.

V is TRBV11-2 and J is TRBJ1-3; D is unclear. In germline, CDR1 is SGHAT, CDR2 FQNNGV. Between the trimmed V and J ends, which lost 5 bases and 0 bases, there was a span of 11 bases. The CDR3 runs to 15 residues. CDR3 residues: CASSPAENSGNTIYF. The CDR3 region has the DNA TGTGCCAGCAGCCCCGCGGAGAACTCTGGAAACACCATATATTTT.

This clone has only a few counts. The gene calls are TRBV4-1 and TRBJ2-5, with unresolved D. The CDR3 spans 19 residues. V dropped 0 bases and J dropped 0 bases, with 20 bases sitting between them. CDR1 and CDR2 (germline): MGHRA, YSYEKL. CDR3 nucleotide sequence: TGCGCCAGCAGCCAAGATCCCCTCATCGCCAGCCTAGACCAAGAGACCCAGTACTTC. Its translation: CASSQDPLIASLDQETQYF.

CDR3 protein: CASSLGVAGGNQETQYF. The CDR3, as DNA: TGTGCCAGCAGCTTGGGAGTAGCGGGGGGTAATCAAGAGACCCAGTACTTC. This chain uses TRBV5-4 with TRBJ2-5; 10 nucleotides align to TRBD2. CDR1 and CDR2 from the germline V gene are SGHNT and YYREEE (reference sequence). After removal of 0 bases from V and 2 bases from J, the junction contained 7 bases not matched to a gene. This CDR3 region has 17 residues.

V usage is TRBV30 and J usage is TRBJ2-1, with D possibly TRBD2 on 5 matching bases. V lost 2 bases to trimming and J lost 8 bases, with 10 bases between them. Germline V gene data show CDR1 as GTSNPN and CDR2 as SVGIG (reference sequence). The CDR3 sequence is 12 residues long. The CDR3 DNA sequence: TGTGCCTGGAGTCCAATGCGGGATGAGCAGTTCTTC. It encodes CAWSPMRDEQFF.

This clone was seen repeatedly, ten times or more. V gene TRBV28 combines with J gene TRBJ1-1; D may be TRBD1 (6 bases). Trimming cost V 3 bases and J 6 bases, with 11 bases left between them. Germline CDR1 and CDR2: MDHEN and SYDVKM. The CDR3 spans 13 residues. The CDR3 region is CASSFPQGPEAFF. In DNA form, the CDR3 reads TGTGCCAGCAGTTTCCCGCAGGGGCCTGAAGCTTTCTTT.

The chain combines TRBV19 with TRBJ1-5; D not certain. The V and J ends lost 3 bases and 3 bases respectively, with 9 bases between them. The CDR3 is made up of 14 amino acids. From germline, CDR1 is LNHDA and CDR2 SQIVND (reference sequence). CDR3: CASSIEQINQPQHF. The CDR3 DNA reads TGTGCCAGTAGTATCGAACAGATCAATCAGCCCCAGCATTTT.

This clone was picked up one time. The chain combines TRBV29-1 with TRBJ1-5; TRBD1 aligns across 10 bases. Per germline, CDR1 SQVTM and CDR2 ANQGSEA. There are 14 residues in the CDR3. With 5 bases clipped from V and 5 bases from J, the junction kept 6 bases outside the gene matches. This CDR3 is CSVRDRGEYQPQHF. The CDR3 nucleotides are TGCAGCGTTCGGGACAGGGGAGAGTATCAGCCCCAGCATTTT.

This clone was seen a few times. The chain links TRBV6-5 to TRBJ2-7, with 7 bases that match TRBD2. Per germline, CDR1 MNHEY and CDR2 SVGAGI. The CDR3 consists of 14 residues. Germline trimming cut 6 bases from V and 3 bases from J; bases unmatched to any gene: 8. DNA for the CDR3: TGTGCCAGCAGATGGGGAGGGAACAGCTACGAGCAGTACTTC. As protein: CASRWGGNSYEQYF.

This sequence joins TRBV10-3 and TRBJ2-2; TRBD2 matches at 11 bases. The junction had 4 bases not matched to a gene; V was cut back by 2 bases and J by 11 bases. The CDR3 contains 14 residues. From germline, CDR1 is ENHRY and CDR2 SYGVKD. The CDR3 DNA is TGTGCCATCAGTGAGCCTAGACTAGCGGGAGAGCTGTTTTTT. Amino acids: CAISEPRLAGELFF.

V gene TRBV3-1 (or the pseudogene TRBV3-2) combines with J gene TRBJ1-3; TRBD1 is a possible D gene (5 bases). Germline lookup yields CDR1 LGHDT and CDR2 YNNKEL (reference sequence). The CDR3 has 15 residues. Trimming took off 0 bases at V and 2 bases at J, with 8 bases between the two ends. CDR3 sequence reads: CASSQDTTAGNTIYF. The CDR3 DNA is TGTGCCAGCAGCCAAGATACGACAGCTGGAAACACCATATATTTT.

V usage is TRBV7-9 and J usage is TRBJ2-3; D not certain. Trimming took off 4 bases at V and 5 bases at J, with 10 bases between the two ends. The V gene's germline CDR1 is SEHNR and CDR2 FQNEAQ (reference sequence). This CDR3 spans 13 amino acids. Here the CDR3 DNA reads TGTGCCAGCAGCTATGCGATTCTAGATACGCAGTATTTT. Amino acids: CASSYAILDTQYF.